The 29 T cell receptor beta chains in this list originate from one sample, sequenced in a study of blood T cell repertoires in COVID-19 (dated by TCRdb to the early 2020s). Libraries were made using the immunoSEQ multiplex PCR assay. This is the immuneACCESS table as TCRdb keeps it, with only in-frame sequences that have V and J called. A part of the clones is gone; compared with another copy, unresolved V genes explain less than half, and the rest is unexplained. This sample lists about 220,000 clones; about 79% were detected once. The ten largest clones take up 9.7% of the sample. Sequencing used peripheral blood. These receptors were obtained from a man aged 45-60 years with active or convalescent COVID-19.

The chain joins TRBV2 to TRBJ2-7; 7 nucleotides line up with TRBD2. V dropped 5 bases and J dropped 2; count of bases not matched to a gene: 9. CDR3 length: 15 amino acids. CDR1 and CDR2 (germline): SNHLY, FYNNEI. The CDR3 spells CASSRNRDYPYEQYF. The CDR3 DNA reads TGTGCCAGCAGTAGAAACCGGGACTACCCCTACGAGCAGTACTTC.

This chain uses TRBV28 with TRBJ1-2; 9 bases match TRBD1. The CDR3 spans 13 residues. CDR1 MDHEN and CDR2 SYDVKM come from the germline V gene. After removal of 3 bases from V and 6 bases from J, the junction contained 2 bases not matched to a gene. The CDR3 region is CASSLRTGDGYTF. The CDR3, as DNA: TGTGCCAGCAGTTTGCGGACAGGGGATGGCTACACCTTC.

The chain is built from TRBV28 and TRBJ1-1; 7 nucleotides line up with TRBD1. The CDR3 sequence is 15 residues long. Germline CDR1 is MDHEN and CDR2 is SYDVKM. V dropped 5 bases and J dropped 4; count of bases not matched to a gene: 10. CDR3 protein: CASSPLTGVGTEAFF. CDR3 bases: TGTGCCAGCAGTCCGCTAACAGGGGTGGGCACTGAAGCTTTCTTT.

This clone was seen only once. The chain has TRBV6-5 and TRBJ2-3, with 9 bases matching TRBD2. Germline V gene sequence: CDR1 MNHEY, CDR2 SVGAGI. V shed 7 bases, J shed 6 bases, and the junction held 8 bases outside the gene matches. The CDR3 totals 14 residues. The chain's CDR3 is CASTPGLAMDTQYF. CDR3 coding DNA: TGTGCCAGCACCCCGGGACTAGCTATGGATACGCAGTATTTT.

The chain couples TRBV2 to TRBJ2-5; 8 bases are a match to TRBD2. Germline CDR1 reads SNHLY; CDR2 reads FYNNEI. The CDR3 is 16 amino acids. The J segment lost 7 bases and the V segment lost 6 bases, leaving 16 bases of the junction unmatched. CDR3 protein: CASRGKLGGAEGTQYF. The DNA of the CDR3 is TGTGCCAGCAGGGGGAAGCTCGGGGGGGCCGAAGGGACCCAGTACTTC.

There are a few counts of this clone. This chain links TRBV9 with TRBJ2-7; weak D call: TRBD2 (6 bases). Germline CDR1 is SGDLS and CDR2 is YYNGEE. This CDR3 contains 17 residues. Trimming took off 0 bases at V and 0 bases at J, with 16 bases between the two ends. The CDR3 is CASSVGEGTVYSYEQYF. The CDR3 DNA reads as TGTGCCAGCAGCGTAGGGGAAGGGACTGTCTACTCCTACGAGCAGTACTTC. Complete variable domain (other parts from reference TRBV9 and TRBJ2-7): DSGVTQTPKHLITATGQRVTLRCSPRSGDLSVYWYQQSLDQGLQFLIQYYNGEERAKGNILERFSAQQFPDLHSELNLSSLELGDSALYFCASSVGEGTVYSYEQYFGPGTRLTVT.

The chain recombines TRBV28 with TRBJ1-2; 8 nucleotides match TRBD1. Germline assignment: CDR1 MDHEN and CDR2 SYDVKM. The J segment lost 12 bases and the V segment lost 2 bases, leaving 8 bases of the junction unmatched. This CDR3 spans 13 amino acids. The chain's CDR3 is CASSLGQGDKDTF. For the CDR3, the DNA is TGTGCCAGCAGTTTAGGACAGGGTGACAAGGACACCTTC.

The chain links TRBV19 to TRBJ1-2, with 7 bases that match TRBD1. The V gene end was trimmed by 5 bases and the J gene end by 7 bases; junction bases not matched to a gene: 7. This CDR3 is 13 amino acids long. Germline loops: CDR1 LNHDA, CDR2 SQIVND (reference sequence). The CDR3 spells CASSDDRVFGYTF. Written as DNA, the CDR3 is TGTGCCAGTAGTGATGACAGGGTCTTTGGCTACACCTTC.

This chain links TRBV20-1 with TRBJ2-7, with D perhaps matching TRBD1 (6 bases). Germline V gives CDR1 DFQATT, CDR2 SNEGSKA (reference sequence). There are 11 residues in the CDR3. V was clipped by 6 bases and J by 9 bases, with 15 bases between them. CDR3 nucleotide sequence: TGCAGTGCACGGGACAAAATGGGGCAGTACGTC. This translates into CSARDKMGQYV.

The rearrangement uses TRBV6-2 or TRBV6-3 and TRBJ1-6, with 7 bases aligning to TRBD1. CDR3 length equals 15 residues. Germline V gives CDR1 MNHEY, CDR2 SVGEGT. J gave up 7 bases and V 7 bases, and 10 bases lay outside the gene matches. CDR3 loop: CASTPRTGDNSPLHF. The CDR3 DNA sequence: TGTGCCAGCACCCCACGGACAGGAGACAATTCACCCCTCCACTTT.

This sequence joins TRBV19 and TRBJ2-5; D might be TRBD1 (5 bases). CDR3 size: 13 residues. The ends were cut back, 3 bases at V and 5 bases at J, with 10 bases in the middle. The germline V gene has CDR1 LNHDA and CDR2 SQIVND (reference sequence). The CDR3 reads CASSILGAETQYF. CDR3 nucleotide sequence: TGTGCCAGTAGTATCTTAGGGGCTGAGACCCAGTACTTC.

The chain combines TRBV28 with TRBJ2-3, with D possibly TRBD1 on 6 matching bases. Germline CDR1 and CDR2: MDHEN and SYDVKM. CDR3 length: 14 residues. Trimming cost V 6 bases and J 0 bases, with 10 bases left between them. The CDR3 bases are TGTGCCAGCAGAACCGGACAGAGCACAGATACGCAGTATTTT. This translates into CASRTGQSTDTQYF. Full variable domain (outside the CDR3, taken from reference TRBV28 and TRBJ2-3): DVKVTQSSRYLVKRTGEKVFLECVQDMDHENMFWYRQDPGLGLRLIYFSYDVKMKEKGDIPEGYSVSREKKERFSLILESASTNQTSMYLCASRTGQSTDTQYFGPGTRLTVL.

The chain joins TRBV29-1 to TRBJ2-1; 7 bases map to TRBD2. The CDR3 contains 12 residues. V shed 4 bases and J 10 bases; nucleotides not matched to a gene: 7. The germline CDR1 and CDR2 sequences are SQVTM and ANQGSEA. The CDR3 is CSVGNPSGEQFF. The CDR3 DNA is TGCAGCGTTGGAAATCCTAGCGGAGAGCAGTTCTTC.

V usage is TRBV5-1 and J usage is TRBJ1-3; D not certain. CDR3 size: 15 residues. The germline V gene encodes CDR1 SGHRS and CDR2 YFSETQ. V lost 1 base and J 0 bases, leaving 8 bases between the germline ends. In DNA form, the CDR3 reads TGCGCCAGCAGCTTGAGGCAGGACTCTGGAAACACCATATATTTT. Protein product: CASSLRQDSGNTIYF.

The rearrangement joins TRBV2 to TRBJ2-7, with D tentatively TRBD1 (5 bases). The V end was cut by 3 bases, the J end by 2 bases, with 8 bases between. This CDR3 region has 13 residues. Germline CDR1 and CDR2: SNHLY and FYNNEI. The CDR3 loop is CASSEAGPYEQYF. Written as DNA, the CDR3 is TGTGCCAGCAGTGAGGCAGGGCCCTACGAGCAGTACTTC.

This sequence joins TRBV5-1 and TRBJ2-1; a possible D gene is TRBD2 (6 bases). This CDR3 has 15 residues. Germline CDR1 is SGHRS and CDR2 is YFSETQ. V was shortened by 2 bases and J by 4 bases, with 13 bases between the two germline ends. For the CDR3, the DNA is TGCGCCAGCAGCTTCGCCGGGACTCCGTACAATGAGCAGTTCTTC. Residues: CASSFAGTPYNEQFF.

The rearrangement joins TRBV27 to TRBJ2-1, with 11 bases lining up with TRBD2. This CDR3 spans 16 amino acids. Germline values: CDR1 MNHEY, CDR2 SMNVEV (reference sequence). Trimming removed 5 bases from V and 6 bases from J; junction bases left unmatched: 9. CDR3 DNA: TGTGCCAGCAGTCTCAATCCTAGCGGGGGGTCCAATGAGCAGTTCTTC. It is translated as CASSLNPSGGSNEQFF.

The CDR3 region has the DNA TGTGCCAGCAGCTCCCCCCGCGTCGAGCAGTACTTC. This encodes CASSSPRVEQYF. The rearrangement joins TRBV11-2 to TRBJ2-7; D is undetermined. This CDR3 has 12 amino acids. Germline loops: CDR1 SGHAT, CDR2 FQNNGV. Between the trimmed V and J ends, which lost 4 bases and 6 bases, there was a span of 10 bases.

The chain employs TRBV2 and TRBJ2-7; 10 positions agree with TRBD1. Trimming removed 6 bases from V and 4 bases from J; junction bases left unmatched: 6. The CDR3 has 14 amino acids. CDR1 SNHLY and CDR2 FYNNEI come from the germline V gene. The CDR3 bases are TGTGCCAGCAGGTGGACAGGGGGTCATTACGAGCAGTACTTC. This encodes CASRWTGGHYEQYF.

In its sample, this clone was seen a few times. This sequence joins TRBV21-1 and TRBJ2-7; the table's D call TRBD2 went unverified against the DNA. TRBV21-1 is flagged as a pseudogene. The CDR3 has 17 amino acids. In nucleotides, the CDR3 is TGTGCCAGCAGCAAAGGGACTAGCGGGAGGGCGGGGTACGAGCAGTACTTC. Amino acids: CASSKGTSGRAGYEQYF.

The chain has TRBV5-1 and TRBJ1-2, with no clear D. The CDR3 loop spans 15 amino acids. V lost 1 base and J lost 0, with 10 bases in between. Germline V gene lookup returns CDR1 SGHRS and CDR2 YFSETQ. CDR3 nucleotide sequence: TGCGCCAGCAGCTTGACACAGAACTCTAACTATGGCTACACCTTC. Protein product: CASSLTQNSNYGYTF.

The V gene is TRBV19, the J gene TRBJ2-4; 7 nucleotides align to TRBD1. The CDR3 runs 11 residues. Trimming took 8 bases from V and 10 from J; bases not matched to a gene: 5. Germline V gene sequence: CDR1 LNHDA, CDR2 SQIVND (reference sequence). This CDR3 reads CASGTVSIQYF. The CDR3 DNA is TGTGCCAGTGGGACAGTCTCAATTCAGTACTTC.

The chain links TRBV5-6 to TRBJ2-7, with 7 bases that match TRBD2. Germline V gene lookup returns CDR1 SGHDT and CDR2 YYEEEE. Unmatched junction bases numbered 4, after V lost 0 bases and J lost 4 bases. This CDR3 has 14 amino acids. The CDR3: CASSLAGAGYEQYF. CDR3 in DNA: TGTGCCAGCAGCTTGGCGGGAGCGGGGTACGAGCAGTACTTC.

The rearrangement links TRBV5-1 to TRBJ2-7, with D possibly TRBD1 on 5 matching bases. The CDR3 is 16 amino acids. Between the trimmed V and J ends, which lost 4 bases and 6 bases, there was a span of 23 bases. CDR1 is SGHRS, CDR2 YFSETQ, per germline. CDR3 sequence: CASSGAMGFGRSEQYF. The CDR3 DNA sequence: TGCGCCAGCAGCGGGGCCATGGGTTTCGGTCGCTCCGAGCAGTACTTC.

This sequence joins TRBV11-1 and TRBJ2-7, with 10 bases that match TRBD2. The CDR3 extends over 16 amino acids. V gave up 1 base and J gave up 4 bases; unmatched junction bases: 7. Germline assignment: CDR1 SGHAT and CDR2 FQDESV (reference sequence). The CDR3 loop is CASSLGMGLATYEQYF. The CDR3 DNA sequence: TGTGCCAGCAGCTTAGGGATGGGACTAGCGACTTACGAGCAGTACTTC.

The rearrangement uses TRBV7-2 and TRBJ2-3; the match to TRBD2 covers 13 bases. Unmatched junction bases numbered 8, after V lost 3 bases and J lost 5 bases. CDR1 is SGHTA, CDR2 FQGNSA, per germline. The CDR3 runs 17 residues. The DNA of the CDR3 is TGTGCCAGCAGCTTCCATCGGACTAGCGGGAGTTTAGATACGCAGTATTTT. Its translation is CASSFHRTSGSLDTQYF.

The genes are TRBV7-3 and TRBJ1-4; 7 nucleotides agree with TRBD1. V was pared by 4 bases and J by 7 bases, with 9 bases of the junction left unmatched. CDR1 is SGHTA and CDR2 is FQGTGA in the germline V gene. The CDR3 extends over 15 amino acids. CDR3 DNA: TGTGCCAGCAGCTACTCAACAGGGGCCGGTGAAAAACTGTTTTTT. It encodes CASSYSTGAGEKLFF.

The rearrangement joins TRBV4-1 to TRBJ1-5; weak D call: TRBD1 (5 bases). CDR3 length: 17 amino acids. CDR1 is MGHRA, CDR2 YSYEKL, per germline. Trimming removed 4 bases from V and 6 bases from J, with 22 bases in between. CDR3 in DNA: TGCGCCAGCAGCCCTATCTTTGTTCAGGGTACAACTCAGCCCCAGCATTTT. Translation gives CASSPIFVQGTTQPQHF.

The chain uses TRBV27 and TRBJ2-1, with 9 bases lining up with TRBD2. V dropped 0 bases and J dropped 10; count of bases not matched to a gene: 7. From germline, CDR1 is MNHEY and CDR2 SMNVEV (reference sequence). The CDR3 spans 15 residues. The CDR3 protein is CASSLSGGRGAEQFF. Here the CDR3 DNA reads TGTGCCAGCAGTTTATCGGGCGGGAGGGGGGCGGAGCAGTTCTTC.